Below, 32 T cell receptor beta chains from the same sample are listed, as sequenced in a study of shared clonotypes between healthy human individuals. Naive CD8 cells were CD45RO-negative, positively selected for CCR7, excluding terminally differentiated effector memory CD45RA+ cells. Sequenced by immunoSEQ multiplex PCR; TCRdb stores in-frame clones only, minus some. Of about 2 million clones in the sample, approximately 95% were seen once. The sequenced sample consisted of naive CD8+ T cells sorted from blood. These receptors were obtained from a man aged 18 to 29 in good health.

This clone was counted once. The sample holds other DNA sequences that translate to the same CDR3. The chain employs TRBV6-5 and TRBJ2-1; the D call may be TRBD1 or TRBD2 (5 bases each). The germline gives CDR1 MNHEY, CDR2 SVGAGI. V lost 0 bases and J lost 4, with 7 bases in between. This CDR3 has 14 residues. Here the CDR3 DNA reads TGTGCCAGCAGTTACTCGGGACGGTACAATGAGCAGTTCTTC. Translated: CASSYSGRYNEQFF.

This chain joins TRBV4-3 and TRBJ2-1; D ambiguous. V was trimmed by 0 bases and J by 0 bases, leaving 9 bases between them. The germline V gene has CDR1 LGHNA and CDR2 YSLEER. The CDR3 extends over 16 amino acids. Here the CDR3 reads CASSQDIRFSYNEQFF. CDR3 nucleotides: TGCGCCAGCAGCCAAGATATCCGCTTCTCCTACAATGAGCAGTTCTTC.

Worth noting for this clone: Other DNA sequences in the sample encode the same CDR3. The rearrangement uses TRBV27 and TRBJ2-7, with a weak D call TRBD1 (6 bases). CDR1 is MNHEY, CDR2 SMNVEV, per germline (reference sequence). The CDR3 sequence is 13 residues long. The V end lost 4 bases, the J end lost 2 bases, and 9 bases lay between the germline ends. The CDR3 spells CASSYRVTYEQYF. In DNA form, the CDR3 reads TGTGCCAGCAGTTACAGGGTCACCTACGAGCAGTACTTC.

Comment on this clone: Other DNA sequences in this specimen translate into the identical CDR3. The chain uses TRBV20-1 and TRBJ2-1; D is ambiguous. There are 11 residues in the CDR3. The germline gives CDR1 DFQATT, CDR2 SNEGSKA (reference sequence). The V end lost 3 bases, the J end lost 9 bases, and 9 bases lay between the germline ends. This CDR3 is CSARAVGEQFF. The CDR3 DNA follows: TGCAGTGCTAGGGCGGTGGGTGAGCAGTTCTTC.

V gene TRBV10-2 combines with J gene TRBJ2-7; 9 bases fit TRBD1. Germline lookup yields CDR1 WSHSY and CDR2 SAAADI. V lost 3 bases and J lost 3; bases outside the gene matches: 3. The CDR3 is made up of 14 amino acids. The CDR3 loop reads CASSDTGQGYEQYF. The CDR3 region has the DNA TGCGCCAGCAGTGATACGGGACAGGGCTACGAGCAGTACTTC.

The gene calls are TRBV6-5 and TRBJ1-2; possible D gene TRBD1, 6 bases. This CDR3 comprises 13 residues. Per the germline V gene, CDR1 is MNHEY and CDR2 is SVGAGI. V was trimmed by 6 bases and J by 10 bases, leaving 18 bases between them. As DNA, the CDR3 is TGTGCCAGCAGCCCTTCCAGGGGAGGAGACTACACCTTC. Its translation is CASSPSRGGDYTF.

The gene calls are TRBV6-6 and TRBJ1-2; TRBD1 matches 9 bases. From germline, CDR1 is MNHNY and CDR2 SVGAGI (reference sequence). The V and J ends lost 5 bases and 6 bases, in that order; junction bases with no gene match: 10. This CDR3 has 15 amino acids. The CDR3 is CASSNEGQGRDGYTF. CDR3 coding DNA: TGTGCCAGCAGTAACGAAGGACAGGGGCGGGATGGCTACACCTTC.

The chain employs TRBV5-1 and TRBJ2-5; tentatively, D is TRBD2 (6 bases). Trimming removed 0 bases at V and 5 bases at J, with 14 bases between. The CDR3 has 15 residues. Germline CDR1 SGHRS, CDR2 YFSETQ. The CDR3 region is CASSLEAGNGETQYF. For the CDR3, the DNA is TGCGCCAGCAGCTTGGAGGCGGGAAATGGGGAGACCCAGTACTTC.

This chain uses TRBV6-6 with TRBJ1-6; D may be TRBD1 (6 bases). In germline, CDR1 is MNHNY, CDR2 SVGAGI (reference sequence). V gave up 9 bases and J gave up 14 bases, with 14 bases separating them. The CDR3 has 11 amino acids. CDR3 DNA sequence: TGTGCCAGTGGGGGCACTCTAACCCTCCACTTT. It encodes CASGGTLTLHF.

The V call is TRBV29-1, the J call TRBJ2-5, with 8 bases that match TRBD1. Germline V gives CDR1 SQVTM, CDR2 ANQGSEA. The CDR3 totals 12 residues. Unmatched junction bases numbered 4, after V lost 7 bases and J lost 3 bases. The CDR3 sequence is CSAWTGKETQYF. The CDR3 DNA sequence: TGCAGCGCCTGGACAGGGAAAGAGACCCAGTACTTC.

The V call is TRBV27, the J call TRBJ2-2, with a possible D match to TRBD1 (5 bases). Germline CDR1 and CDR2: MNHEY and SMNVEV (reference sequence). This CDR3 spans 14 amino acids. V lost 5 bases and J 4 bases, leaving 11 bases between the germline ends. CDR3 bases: TGTGCCAGCAGTCTACAGGTCTCCACCGGGGAGCTGTTTTTT. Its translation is CASSLQVSTGELFF.

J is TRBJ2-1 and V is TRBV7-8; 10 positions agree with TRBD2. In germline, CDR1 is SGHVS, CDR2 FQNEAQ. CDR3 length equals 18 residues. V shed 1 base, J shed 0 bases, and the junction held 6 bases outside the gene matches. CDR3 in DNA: TGTGCCAGCAGCTTAGGGCTAGCGGGGGACATCTCCTACAATGAGCAGTTCTTC. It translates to CASSLGLAGDISYNEQFF.

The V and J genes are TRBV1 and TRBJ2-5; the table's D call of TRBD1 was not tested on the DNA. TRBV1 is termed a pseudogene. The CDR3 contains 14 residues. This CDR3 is CTSSQASGKETQYF. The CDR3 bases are TGCACCAGCAGCCAGGCCTCAGGAAAAGAGACCCAGTACTTC.

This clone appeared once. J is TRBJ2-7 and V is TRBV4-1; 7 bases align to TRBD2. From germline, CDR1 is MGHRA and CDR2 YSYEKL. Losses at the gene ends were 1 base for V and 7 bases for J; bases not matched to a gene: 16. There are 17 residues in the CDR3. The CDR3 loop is CASSQVPREGSSREQYF. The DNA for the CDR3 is TGCGCCAGCAGCCAAGTCCCCAGGGAGGGATCCTCTAGGGAGCAGTACTTC.

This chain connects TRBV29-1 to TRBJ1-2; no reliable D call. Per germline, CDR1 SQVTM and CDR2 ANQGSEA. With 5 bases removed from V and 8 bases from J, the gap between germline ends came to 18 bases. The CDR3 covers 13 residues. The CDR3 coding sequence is TGCAGCGTTCCTCCAGTAGTGGGTTCCGGCTACACCTTC. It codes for CSVPPVVGSGYTF.

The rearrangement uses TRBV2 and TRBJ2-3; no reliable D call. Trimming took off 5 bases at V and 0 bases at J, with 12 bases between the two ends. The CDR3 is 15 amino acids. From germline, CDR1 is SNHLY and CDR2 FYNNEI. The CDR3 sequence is CASSSITVSTDTQYF. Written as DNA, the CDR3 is TGTGCCAGCAGTTCAATTACAGTTAGCACAGATACGCAGTATTTT.

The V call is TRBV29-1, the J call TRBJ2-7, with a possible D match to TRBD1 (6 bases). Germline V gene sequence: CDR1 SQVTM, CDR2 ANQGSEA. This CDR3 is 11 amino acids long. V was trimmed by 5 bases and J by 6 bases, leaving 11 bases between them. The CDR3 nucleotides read TGCAGCGTTTGGCTCAGGGGCGAGCAGTACTTC. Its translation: CSVWLRGEQYF.

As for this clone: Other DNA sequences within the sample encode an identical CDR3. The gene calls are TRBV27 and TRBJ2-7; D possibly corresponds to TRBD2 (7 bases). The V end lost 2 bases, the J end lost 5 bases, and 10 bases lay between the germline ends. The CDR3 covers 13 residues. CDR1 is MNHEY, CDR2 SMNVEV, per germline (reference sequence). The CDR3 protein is CASSLRGADEQYF. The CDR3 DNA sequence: TGTGCCAGCAGTTTACGGGGGGCCGACGAGCAGTACTTC.

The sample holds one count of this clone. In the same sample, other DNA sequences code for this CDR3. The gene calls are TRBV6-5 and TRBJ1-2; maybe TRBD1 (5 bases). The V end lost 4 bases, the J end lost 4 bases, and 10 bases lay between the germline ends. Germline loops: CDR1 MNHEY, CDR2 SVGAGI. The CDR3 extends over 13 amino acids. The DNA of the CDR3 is TGTGCCAGCAGTTCAGGGTTGGGCTATGGCTACACCTTC. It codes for CASSSGLGYGYTF.

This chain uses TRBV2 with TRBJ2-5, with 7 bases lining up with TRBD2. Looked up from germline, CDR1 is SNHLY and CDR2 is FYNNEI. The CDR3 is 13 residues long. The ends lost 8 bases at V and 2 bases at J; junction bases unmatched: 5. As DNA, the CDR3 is TGTGCCAGCGGGGGGGGTCTTCAAGAGACCCAGTACTTC. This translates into CASGGGLQETQYF.

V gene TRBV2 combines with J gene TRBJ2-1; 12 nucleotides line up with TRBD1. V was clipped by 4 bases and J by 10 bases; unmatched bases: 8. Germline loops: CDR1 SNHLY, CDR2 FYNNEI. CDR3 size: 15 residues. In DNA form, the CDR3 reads TGTGCCAGCAGTGTGGGGGGACAGGGGGCTAGGGAGCAGTTCTTC. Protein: CASSVGGQGAREQFF.

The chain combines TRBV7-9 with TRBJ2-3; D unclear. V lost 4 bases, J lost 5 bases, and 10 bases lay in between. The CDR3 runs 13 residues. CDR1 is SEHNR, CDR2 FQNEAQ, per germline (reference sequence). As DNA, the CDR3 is TGTGCCAGCAGCTCTGACAAAAAAGATACGCAGTATTTT. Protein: CASSSDKKDTQYF.

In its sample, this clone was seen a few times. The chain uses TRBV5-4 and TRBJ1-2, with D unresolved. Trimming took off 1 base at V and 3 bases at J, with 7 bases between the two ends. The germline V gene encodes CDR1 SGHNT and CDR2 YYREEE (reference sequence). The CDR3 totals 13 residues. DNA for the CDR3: TGTGCCAGCAGCTTGAGAGAACACTATGGCTACACCTTC. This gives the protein CASSLREHYGYTF. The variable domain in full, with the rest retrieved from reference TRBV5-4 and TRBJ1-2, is ETGVTQSPTHLIKTRGQQVTLRCSSQSGHNTVSWYQQALGQGPQFIFQYYREEENGRGNFPPRFSGLQFPNYSSELNVNALELDDSALYLCASSLREHYGYTFGSGTRLTVV.

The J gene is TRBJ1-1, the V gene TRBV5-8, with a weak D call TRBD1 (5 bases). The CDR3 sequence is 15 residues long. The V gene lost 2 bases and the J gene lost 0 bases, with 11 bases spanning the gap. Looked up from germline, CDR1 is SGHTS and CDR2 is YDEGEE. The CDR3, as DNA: TGTGCCAGCAGCTTTTGGGGGGTTGTGAACACTGAAGCTTTCTTT. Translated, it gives CASSFWGVVNTEAFF.

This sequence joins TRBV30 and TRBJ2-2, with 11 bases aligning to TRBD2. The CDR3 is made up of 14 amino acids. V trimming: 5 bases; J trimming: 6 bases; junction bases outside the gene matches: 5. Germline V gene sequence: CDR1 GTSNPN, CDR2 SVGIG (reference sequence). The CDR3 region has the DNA TGTGCCTGGGACTTAGCGGGAGGGTCCGGGGAGCTGTTTTTT. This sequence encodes CAWDLAGGSGELFF. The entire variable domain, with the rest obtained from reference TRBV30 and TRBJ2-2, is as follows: SQTIHQWPATLVQPVGSPLSLECTVEGTSNPNLYWYRQAAGRGLQLLFYSVGIGQISSEVPQNLSASRPQDRQFILSSKKLLLSDSGFYLCAWDLAGGSGELFFGEGSRLTVL.

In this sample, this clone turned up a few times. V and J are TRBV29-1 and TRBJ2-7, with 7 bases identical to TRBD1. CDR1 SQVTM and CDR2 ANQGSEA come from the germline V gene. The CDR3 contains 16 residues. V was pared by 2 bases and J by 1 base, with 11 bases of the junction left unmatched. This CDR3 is CSVEPLEGAKSYEQYF. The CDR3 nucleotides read TGCAGCGTTGAACCACTCGAGGGGGCGAAGTCCTACGAGCAGTACTTC.

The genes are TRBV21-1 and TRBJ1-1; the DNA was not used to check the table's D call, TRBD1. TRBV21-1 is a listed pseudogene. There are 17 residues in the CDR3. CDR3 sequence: CASSKIDRDRENTEAFF. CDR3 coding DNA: TGTGCCAGCAGCAAAATTGACAGGGACAGGGAGAACACTGAAGCTTTCTTT.

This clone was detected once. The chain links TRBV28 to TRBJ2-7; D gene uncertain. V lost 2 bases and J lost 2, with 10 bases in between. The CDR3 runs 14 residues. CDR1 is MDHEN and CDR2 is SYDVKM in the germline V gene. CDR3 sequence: CASSLPDAAYEQYF. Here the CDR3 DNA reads TGTGCCAGCAGTTTACCGGACGCCGCCTACGAGCAGTACTTC.

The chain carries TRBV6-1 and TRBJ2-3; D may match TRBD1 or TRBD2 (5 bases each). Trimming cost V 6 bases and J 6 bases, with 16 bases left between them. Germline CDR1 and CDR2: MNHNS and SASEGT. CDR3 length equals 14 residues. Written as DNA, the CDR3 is TGTGCCAGCAGCGACCGGGGACCAGGGGATACGCAGTATTTT. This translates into CASSDRGPGDTQYF.

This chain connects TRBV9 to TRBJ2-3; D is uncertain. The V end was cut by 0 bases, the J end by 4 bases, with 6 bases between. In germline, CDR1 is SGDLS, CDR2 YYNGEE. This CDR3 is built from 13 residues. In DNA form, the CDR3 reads TGTGCCAGCAGCGTAGTGCTAGCAGATACGCAGTATTTT. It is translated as CASSVVLADTQYF.

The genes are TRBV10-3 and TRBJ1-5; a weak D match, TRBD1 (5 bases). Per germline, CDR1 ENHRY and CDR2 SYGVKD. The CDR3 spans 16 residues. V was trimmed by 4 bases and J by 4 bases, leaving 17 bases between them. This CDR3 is CAISVAPGGPNQPQHF. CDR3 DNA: TGTGCCATCAGTGTAGCTCCCGGGGGACCAAATCAGCCCCAGCATTTT.

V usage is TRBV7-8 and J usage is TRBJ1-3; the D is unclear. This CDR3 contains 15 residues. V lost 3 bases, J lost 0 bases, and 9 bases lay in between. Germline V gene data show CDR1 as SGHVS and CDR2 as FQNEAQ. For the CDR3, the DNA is TGTGCCAGCAGCTTCTCCGGCGACTCTGGAAACACCATATATTTT. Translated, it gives CASSFSGDSGNTIYF.